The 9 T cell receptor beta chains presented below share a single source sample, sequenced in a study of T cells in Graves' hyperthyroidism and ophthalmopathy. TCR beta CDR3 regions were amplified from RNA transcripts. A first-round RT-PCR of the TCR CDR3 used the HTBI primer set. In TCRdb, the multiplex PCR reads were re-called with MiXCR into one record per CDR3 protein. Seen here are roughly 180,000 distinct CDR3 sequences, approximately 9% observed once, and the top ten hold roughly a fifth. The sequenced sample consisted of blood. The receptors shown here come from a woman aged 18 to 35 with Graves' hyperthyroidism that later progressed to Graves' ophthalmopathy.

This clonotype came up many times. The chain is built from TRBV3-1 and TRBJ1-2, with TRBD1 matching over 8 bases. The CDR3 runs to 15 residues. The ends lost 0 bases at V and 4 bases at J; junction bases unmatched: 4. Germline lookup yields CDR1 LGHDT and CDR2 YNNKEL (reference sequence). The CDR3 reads CASSQDTRGLYGYTF. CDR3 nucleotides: TGTGCCAGCAGCCAAGATACCAGGGGGCTCTATGGCTACACCTTC.

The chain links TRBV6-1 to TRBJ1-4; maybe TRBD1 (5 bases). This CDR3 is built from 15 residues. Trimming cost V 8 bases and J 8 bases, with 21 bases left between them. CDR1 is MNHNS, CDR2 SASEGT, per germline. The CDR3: CASLPTGGVGEKLFF. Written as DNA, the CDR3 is TGTGCCAGCCTACCCACTGGGGGGGTAGGCGAAAAACTGTTTTTT.

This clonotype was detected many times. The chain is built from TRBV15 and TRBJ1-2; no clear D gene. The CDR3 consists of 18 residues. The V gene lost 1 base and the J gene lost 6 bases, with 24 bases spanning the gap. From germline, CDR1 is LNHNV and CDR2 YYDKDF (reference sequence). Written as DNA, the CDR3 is TGTGCCACCAGCAGAGCACTCTTGTCGGCAGCCCCACGGGATGGCTACACCTTC. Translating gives CATSRALLSAAPRDGYTF.

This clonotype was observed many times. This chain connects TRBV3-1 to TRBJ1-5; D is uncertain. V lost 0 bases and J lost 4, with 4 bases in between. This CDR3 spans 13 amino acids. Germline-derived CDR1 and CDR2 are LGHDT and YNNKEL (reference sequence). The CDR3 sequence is CASSQDLNQPQHF. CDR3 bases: TGTGCCAGCAGCCAAGATCTAAATCAGCCCCAGCATTTT.

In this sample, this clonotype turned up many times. The CDR3 loop is CASRKPRDKAYEQYF. The CDR3 DNA sequence: TGTGCCAGCAGAAAGCCCCGGGACAAAGCCTACGAGCAGTACTTC. The chain recombines TRBV28 with TRBJ2-7, with D possibly matching TRBD1 (6 bases). CDR3 length: 15 amino acids. CDR1 MDHEN and CDR2 SYDVKM come from the germline V gene. The V end lost 6 bases, the J end lost 2 bases, and 17 bases lay between the germline ends.

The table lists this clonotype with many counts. The chain's CDR3 is CASRATGGNYGYTF. CDR3 sequence (DNA): TGTGCCAGCAGGGCTACGGGGGGGAACTATGGCTACACCTTC. The V call is TRBV7-9, the J call TRBJ1-2; possible D gene TRBD1, 5 bases. This CDR3 has 14 residues. Germline V lookup: CDR1 SEHNR, CDR2 FQNEAQ (reference sequence). The germline V and J ends were trimmed by 6 bases and 2 bases, with 13 bases remaining between them. The full variable domain, completed using reference TRBV7-9 and TRBJ1-2, is DTGVSQNPRHKITKRGQNVTFRCDPISEHNRLYWYRQTLGQGPEFLTYFQNEAQLEKSRLLSDRFSAERPKGSFSTLEIQRTEQGDSAMYLCASRATGGNYGYTFGSGTRLTVV.

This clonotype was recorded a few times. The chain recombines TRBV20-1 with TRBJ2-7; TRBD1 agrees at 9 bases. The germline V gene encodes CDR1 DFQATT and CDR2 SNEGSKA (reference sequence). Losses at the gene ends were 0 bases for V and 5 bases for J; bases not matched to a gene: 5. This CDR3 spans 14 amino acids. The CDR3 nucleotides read TGCAGTGCTAGAGATATACAGGGGGCGGACGAGCAGTACTTC. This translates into CSARDIQGADEQYF.

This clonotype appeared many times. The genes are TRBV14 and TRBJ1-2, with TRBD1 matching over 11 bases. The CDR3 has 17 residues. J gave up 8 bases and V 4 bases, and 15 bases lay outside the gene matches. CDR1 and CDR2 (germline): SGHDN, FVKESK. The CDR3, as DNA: TGTGCCAGCAGCCCTCCCACCGTTGGGACAGGGGGTTCCGGCTACACCTTC. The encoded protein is CASSPPTVGTGGSGYTF.

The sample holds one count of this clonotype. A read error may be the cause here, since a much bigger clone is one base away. CDR3 residues: CGVGLGSSYNEQFF. CDR3 sequence (DNA): TGCGGCGTTGGTTTAGGGAGCTCCTACAATGAGCAGTTCTTC. This chain links TRBV29-1 with TRBJ2-1, with D perhaps TRBD2 (5 bases). The CDR3 is 14 residues long. Germline lookup yields CDR1 SQVTM and CDR2 ANQGSEA.